Presented here are 30 T cell receptor beta chains from one specimen sequenced in a study of blood T cell repertoires in COVID-19. The method was immunoSEQ multiplex PCR; TCRdb's version includes in-frame clones alone and lacks a portion of them. The sample shows about 170,000 clones, over 80% of them seen only once. The sample taken for sequencing was peripheral blood. Receptors were obtained from a woman between 55 and 75 years old with acute or convalescent COVID-19.

The chain combines TRBV4-1 with TRBJ2-6; D gene ambiguous. CDR1 is MGHRA and CDR2 is YSYEKL in the germline V gene. There are 17 residues in the CDR3. The V end was cut by 2 bases, the J end by 1 base, with 12 bases between. CDR3 sequence: CASSQTPTESGANVLTF. The CDR3 DNA sequence: TGCGCCAGCAGCCAAACCCCCACAGAATCTGGGGCCAACGTCCTGACTTTC.

The V gene is TRBV9, the J gene TRBJ1-1; no reliable D call. The CDR3 sequence is 12 residues long. The germline gives CDR1 SGDLS, CDR2 YYNGEE. Trimming took 0 bases from V and 3 from J, leaving 3 bases between them. CDR3: CASSVGDTEAFF. In DNA, the CDR3 is TGTGCCAGCAGCGTAGGCGACACTGAAGCTTTCTTT.

The V call is TRBV30, the J call TRBJ1-2; D remains unclear. The CDR3 totals 11 residues. Trimming removed 4 bases at V and 5 bases at J, with 8 bases between. Per the germline V gene, CDR1 is GTSNPN and CDR2 is SVGIG (reference sequence). The CDR3 here is CAWNQDYGYTF. CDR3 sequence (DNA): TGTGCCTGGAACCAGGATTATGGCTACACCTTC.

The chain has TRBV9 and TRBJ2-1, with D unresolved. The length of the CDR3 is 15 residues. Germline loops: CDR1 SGDLS, CDR2 YYNGEE. Deletions cut 0 bases from V and 9 bases from J, with 16 bases between. The CDR3 DNA follows: TGTGCCAGCAGCGTAGGCCTAGAGGATTTCACTGAGCAGTTCTTC. This gives the protein CASSVGLEDFTEQFF.

The chain has TRBV5-1 and TRBJ1-3; D ambiguous. The CDR3 consists of 14 residues. Trimming took 4 bases from V and 0 from J, leaving 8 bases between them. CDR1 and CDR2 (germline): SGHRS, YFSETQ. The CDR3 bases are TGCGCCAGCAGCGCTGACACCTCTGGAAACACCATATATTTT. Amino acids: CASSADTSGNTIYF.

Concerning this clone itself: Within the sample, other DNA sequences also encode this same CDR3. The chain recombines TRBV12-3 or TRBV12-4 with TRBJ1-1; D is ambiguous. The CDR3 is 13 residues long. V was pared by 3 bases and J by 1 base, with 6 bases between. In DNA form, the CDR3 reads TGTGCCAGCAGTTTTCGGGAGAACACTGAAGCTTTCTTT. It is translated as CASSFRENTEAFF.

This clone was seen just once. This chain connects TRBV7-9 to TRBJ1-1; the D is unclear. This CDR3 spans 11 amino acids. Germline V gene data show CDR1 as SEHNR and CDR2 as FQNEAQ (reference sequence). Trimming left V 5 bases short and J 6 bases short, with 7 bases between. As DNA, the CDR3 is TGTGCCAGCAGCCCGGAGGCTGAAGCTTTCTTT. This codes for CASSPEAEAFF.

The chain links TRBV7-2 to TRBJ1-5; D might be TRBD1 (6 bases). Germline V lookup: CDR1 SGHTA, CDR2 FQGNSA. This CDR3 is built from 15 residues. V lost 3 bases and J 1 base, leaving 10 bases between the germline ends. The CDR3 loop is CASSFDRSSNQPQHF. The DNA for the CDR3 is TGTGCCAGCAGCTTTGACAGGTCGAGCAATCAGCCCCAGCATTTT.

This clone was detected only once. The V call is TRBV5-1, the J call TRBJ2-3; the match to TRBD2 covers 12 bases. CDR1 is SGHRS, CDR2 YFSETQ, per germline. The V segment lost 1 base and the J segment 5 bases; nucleotides outside the gene matches: 8. The CDR3 consists of 17 residues. CDR3 coding DNA: TGCGCCAGCAGCTTGTTTTCTAGCGGGGGGGCGAGAGATACGCAGTATTTT. Protein: CASSLFSSGGARDTQYF.

The chain combines TRBV7-6 with TRBJ2-2, with D possibly being TRBD2 (5 bases). Germline lookup yields CDR1 SGHVS and CDR2 FNYEAQ. The CDR3 is 15 residues long. Trimming pared 7 bases from V and 0 bases from J, leaving 12 bases between. Here the CDR3 DNA reads TGTGCCAGCAAACCTAGCAATGCGAACACCGGGGAGCTGTTTTTT. Translation: CASKPSNANTGELFF.

The chain links TRBV5-3 to TRBJ2-7, with D possibly being TRBD1 (5 bases). TRBV5-3 is known as an ORF, though its function is uncertain. This CDR3 region has 15 residues. V was cut by 0 bases and J by 0 bases, with 10 bases left in between. The CDR3 here is CARSLDRCFSYEQYF. CDR3 nucleotide sequence: TGTGCCAGAAGCTTGGACAGGTGTTTCTCCTACGAGCAGTACTTC.

The chain is built from TRBV5-4 and TRBJ2-7; D unclear. V lost 0 bases and J 3 bases, leaving 13 bases between the germline ends. CDR1 is SGHNT, CDR2 YYREEE, per germline (reference sequence). The CDR3 is 15 residues long. CDR3 region: CASSLAAVAGYEQYF. The CDR3 DNA sequence: TGTGCCAGCAGCTTGGCAGCCGTTGCAGGCTACGAGCAGTACTTC.

Concerning this clone: A read error may be the cause here, since a much bigger clone is one base away. The rearrangement joins TRBV2 to TRBJ2-7, with 10 bases matching TRBD1. CDR1 is SNHLY, CDR2 FYNNEI, per germline. The length of the CDR3 is 17 residues. V lost 6 bases and J lost 1; bases outside the gene matches: 12. The DNA for the CDR3 is TGTGCCAGCAGCCTATACGGGGGGGGACAGGGGTCCTACGAGCAGTACTTC. Translation: CASSLYGGGQGSYEQYF.

This clone has more than one count but fewer than ten. The genes are TRBV18 and TRBJ2-3; tentatively, D is TRBD1 (5 bases). From germline, CDR1 is KGHSH and CDR2 LQKENI. Deletions cut 4 bases from V and 0 bases from J, with 8 bases between. The CDR3 runs 14 residues. The CDR3: CASSRGASTDTQYF. CDR3 nucleotide sequence: TGTGCCAGCTCACGTGGGGCCAGCACAGATACGCAGTATTTT. Based on the CDR3 plus reference TRBV18 and TRBJ2-3, the full variable domain is NAGVMQNPRHLVRRRGQEARLRCSPMKGHSHVYWYRQLPEEGLKFMVYLQKENIIDESGMPKERFSAEFPKEGPSILRIQQVVRGDSAAYFCASSRGASTDTQYFGPGTRLTVL.

V gene TRBV24-1 combines with J gene TRBJ2-1, with 9 bases aligning to TRBD2. The V segment lost 4 bases and the J segment 8 bases; nucleotides outside the gene matches: 11. Germline V lookup: CDR1 KGHDR, CDR2 SFDVKD. The CDR3 spans 16 residues. The CDR3 loop is CATSEGLAMGFDEQFF. DNA for the CDR3: TGTGCCACCAGTGAGGGACTAGCAATGGGTTTCGATGAGCAGTTCTTC.

The chain joins TRBV9 to TRBJ1-5; possibly TRBD1 for D (5 bases). V was shortened by 7 bases and J by 0 bases, with 14 bases between the two germline ends. Germline V gene data show CDR1 as SGDLS and CDR2 as YYNGEE. The CDR3 totals 15 residues. CDR3 protein: CASSRGEYSNQPQHF. As DNA, the CDR3 is TGTGCCAGCTCAAGGGGCGAATATAGCAATCAGCCCCAGCATTTT.

This chain links TRBV7-2 with TRBJ2-7; TRBD2 matches at 9 bases. With V trimmed by 1 base and J by 1 base, 2 bases remained unmatched. Germline V gene data show CDR1 as SGHTA and CDR2 as FQGNSA. CDR3 length equals 15 residues. CDR3 residues: CASSLGTSASYEQYF. In DNA, the CDR3 is TGTGCCAGCAGCTTAGGGACTAGCGCTTCCTACGAGCAGTACTTC.

This clone appeared once. The gene calls are TRBV3-1 (or the pseudogene TRBV3-2) and TRBJ1-1; D is possibly TRBD1 (5 bases). In germline, CDR1 is LGHDT, CDR2 YNNKEL (reference sequence). This CDR3 spans 14 amino acids. V shed 1 base and J shed 10 bases, with 16 bases lying between them. Here the CDR3 DNA reads TGTGCCAGCAGCCAAGGTTGGACAAATAGTAGAGCTTTCTTT. Translating it yields CASSQGWTNSRAFF.

The V and J genes are TRBV10-3 and TRBJ2-7; weak D call: TRBD2 (6 bases). V lost 9 bases and J 0 bases, leaving 15 bases between the germline ends. The CDR3 sequence is 14 residues long. The germline V gene encodes CDR1 ENHRY and CDR2 SYGVKD. DNA of the CDR3: TGTGCCATGTATGCCGGGAGTACCTCCTACGAGCAGTACTTC. It codes for CAMYAGSTSYEQYF.

The chain combines TRBV11-2 with TRBJ1-2; 7 nucleotides line up with TRBD1. The CDR3 is made up of 15 amino acids. Trimming took 0 bases from V and 6 from J; bases not matched to a gene: 7. The germline V gene encodes CDR1 SGHAT and CDR2 FQNNGV. Written as DNA, the CDR3 is TGTGCCAGCAGCTTAGAATCAAGGGGGCGGAATGGCTACACCTTC. Translation: CASSLESRGRNGYTF.

This clone was recorded a few times. This chain joins TRBV5-1 and TRBJ2-1, with D maybe TRBD2 (5 bases). V gave up 4 bases and J gave up 3 bases, with 11 bases separating them. The CDR3 spans 14 residues. Germline V gene data show CDR1 as SGHRS and CDR2 as YFSETQ. The CDR3 region has the DNA TGCGCCAGCAGCCCCGATACTAGCTACAATGAGCAGTTCTTC. It specifies CASSPDTSYNEQFF.

The chain recombines TRBV9 with TRBJ1-2; unclear D gene. This CDR3 comprises 14 residues. Germline V CDR1 and CDR2: SGDLS, YYNGEE. With 3 bases removed from V and 4 bases from J, the gap between germline ends came to 13 bases. Here the CDR3 reads CASSGLKASYGYTF. DNA of the CDR3: TGTGCCAGCAGCGGACTAAAGGCCTCCTATGGCTACACCTTC.

V gene TRBV6-5 combines with J gene TRBJ1-3, with 8 bases fitting TRBD1. From germline, CDR1 is MNHEY and CDR2 SVGAGI. Germline trimming cut 11 bases from V and 0 bases from J; bases unmatched to any gene: 9. The CDR3 has 15 residues. In DNA form, the CDR3 reads TGTGCCCACGCCGTCGGACAGGGCTCTGGAAACACCATATATTTT. Its translation is CAHAVGQGSGNTIYF.

The V call is TRBV5-1, the J call TRBJ1-2; possibly TRBD1 for D (5 bases). The CDR3 runs 16 residues. V dropped 3 bases and J dropped 1 base, with 16 bases sitting between them. Germline-derived CDR1 and CDR2 are SGHRS and YFSETQ. CDR3 protein: CASSSSDTSRNYGYTF. As DNA, the CDR3 is TGCGCCAGCAGCTCATCGGACACCTCGCGTAACTATGGCTACACCTTC.

The chain employs TRBV6-5 and TRBJ1-3, with D possibly TRBD1 on 5 matching bases. The germline V and J ends were trimmed by 4 bases and 6 bases, with 13 bases remaining between them. The CDR3 contains 14 residues. Germline loops: CDR1 MNHEY, CDR2 SVGAGI. The CDR3 DNA reads TGTGCCAGCAGTTTCCTTGACAGTCTAAACACCATATATTTT. It yields the protein CASSFLDSLNTIYF.

Only one count was recorded for this clone. The chain couples TRBV6-5 to TRBJ2-5; a weak D match, TRBD1 (6 bases). Germline lookup yields CDR1 MNHEY and CDR2 SVGAGI. Trimming cost V 4 bases and J 5 bases, with 14 bases left between them. This CDR3 spans 14 amino acids. The CDR3 is CASSSQLGAETQYF. The CDR3 coding sequence is TGTGCCAGCAGTTCCCAATTGGGGGCGGAGACCCAGTACTTC.

This chain uses TRBV11-2 with TRBJ2-1, with 11 nucleotides matching TRBD2. The CDR3 covers 15 residues. J lost 6 bases, V lost 5 bases, and 6 bases had no gene match. Per the germline V gene, CDR1 is SGHAT and CDR2 is FQNNGV. CDR3 bases: TGTGCCAGCAGCCGACCGGGACTAGCGGTCAATGAGCAGTTCTTC. This codes for CASSRPGLAVNEQFF.

This clone has only a few counts. The CDR3 sequence: CASSGDRENYGYTF. The CDR3, as DNA: TGTGCCAGCAGTGGGGACAGAGAAAACTATGGCTACACCTTC. V gene TRBV21-1 combines with J gene TRBJ1-2; the table's TRBD1 call for D was not verified on the DNA. TRBV21-1 is described as a pseudogene. The CDR3 consists of 14 residues.

The rearrangement uses TRBV6-5 and TRBJ2-7; no clear D. The CDR3 spans 14 residues. Germline V gene data show CDR1 as MNHEY and CDR2 as SVGAGI. Trimming removed 5 bases at V and 0 bases at J, with 11 bases between. CDR3 sequence reads: CASSTFRSSYEQYF. The CDR3 DNA reads TGTGCCAGCAGTACATTCCGGAGCTCCTACGAGCAGTACTTC.

V and J are TRBV5-6 and TRBJ1-5; TRBD1 agrees at 9 bases. Losses at the gene ends were 0 bases for V and 2 bases for J; bases not matched to a gene: 6. CDR3 length equals 17 residues. In germline, CDR1 is SGHDT, CDR2 YYEEEE. The CDR3 protein is CASSLETGGVGNQPQHF. The CDR3 nucleotides read TGTGCCAGCAGCTTGGAGACAGGGGGAGTAGGCAATCAGCCCCAGCATTTT.